A selection of T cell receptor beta chains follows, all from one sample in a study of identical twins. TCRdb used MiXCR to reprocess the 5' RACE reads, holding one entry per CDR3 protein. The sample consists of about 500,000 distinct CDR3 sequences, around 15% of them appearing once. These records were also assigned to another study, of yellow fever vaccine responses in identical twins.

Sequencing was performed on CD4+ T cells sorted from blood. The receptors originated from a young woman in good health. CDR3s include the opening cysteine and the closing phenylalanine or tryptophan. D genes are given only for firm matches. Rows give clone size only sometimes, using once, few, many, or a class for an expanded clone.

TRBV5-1	TRBJ2-5	-	many	TGCGCCAGCAGCCCGAAGGACAGCATCCAAGAGACCCAGTACTTC	CASSPKDSIQETQYF
TRBV12-3/TRBV12-4	TRBJ1-6	-	many	TGTGCCAGCAGCCCTTTGGGGCAGGGAGGGAATTCACCCCTCCACTTT	CASSPLGQGGNSPLHF
TRBV6-5	TRBJ2-3	TRBD2	-	TGTGCCAGCAGTTACGGTAGTAGCGGGAGAACTACAGATACGCAGTATTTT	CASSYGSSGRTTDTQYF
TRBV18	TRBJ2-7	TRBD1	-	TGTGCCAGCTCAACAGCTGGACAGGGGTCCTACGAGCAGTACTTC	CASSTAGQGSYEQYF
TRBV29-1	TRBJ2-1	-	-	TGCAGCGGAGACAGGAAGACGGAGCAGTTCTTC	CSGDRKTEQFF
TRBV7-2	TRBJ2-7	TRBD1	few	TGTGCCAGCAGCCCGACAGGGGGTGGCTACGAGCAGTACTTC	CASSPTGGGYEQYF
TRBV6-2/TRBV6-3	TRBJ2-7	-	few	TGTGCCAGCCAAGACCTCCCCTGCGAGCAGTACTTC	CASQDLPCEQYF
TRBV6-1	TRBJ2-7	-	few	TGTGCCAGCAGTCTCACGGACCTCTCCTACGAGCAGTACTTC	CASSLTDLSYEQYF
TRBV14	TRBJ2-2	-	-	TGTGCCAGCAGCCAAGAGACGGGGCGACCCGCGAACACCGGGGAGCTGTTTTTT	CASSQETGRPANTGELFF
TRBV20-1	TRBJ2-3	-	few	TGCAGTGCTAGACCCCCGGACGGGACAGATACGCAGTATTTT	CSARPPDGTDTQYF
TRBV15	TRBJ2-1	-	few	TGTGCCACCAGCAGAGATCCGGAGGATGAGCAGTTCTTC	CATSRDPEDEQFF
TRBV5-1	TRBJ2-2	TRBD2	many	TGCGCCAGCAGCTTGGAGTTAGCGGGAGGGTCGTACACCGGGGAGCTGTTTTTT	CASSLELAGGSYTGELFF
TRBV4-2	TRBJ1-2	TRBD1	many	TGTGCCAGCAGCCGCACGGGACAGGGTATGGATGGCTACACCTTC	CASSRTGQGMDGYTF
TRBV6-6	TRBJ2-3	-	few	TGTGCCAGCAGTCGACAGCGCACAGATACGCAGTATTTT	CASSRQRTDTQYF
TRBV12-3/TRBV12-4	TRBJ2-5	-	few	TGTGCCAGCAGTTTAGCTCCCGCAGGGCAAGAGACCCAGTACTTC	CASSLAPAGQETQYF
TRBV20-1	TRBJ2-5	-	-	TGCAGTGCTAGTCCAGAACAAGAGACCCAGTACTTC	CSASPEQETQYF
TRBV4-2	TRBJ2-1	TRBD2	few	TGTGCCAGCAACCAGGATCCCGGGACTAGCGGAACCTACAATGAGCAGTTCTTC	CASNQDPGTSGTYNEQFF
TRBV24-1	TRBJ2-6	-	-	TGTGCCACCAGTGCAGGGGATCATGGGGCCAACGTCCTGACTTTC	CATSAGDHGANVLTF
TRBV28	TRBJ2-7	TRBD1	few	TGTGCCAGCAGTACAGGGGGGATAATTTACTACGAGCAGTACTTC	CASSTGGIIYYEQYF
TRBV29-1	TRBJ2-7	TRBD1	few	TGCAGCGGAAGACAGGGAGCAGGGAAGCAGTACTTC	CSGRQGAGKQYF
TRBV12-3/TRBV12-4	TRBJ2-7	-	-	TGTGCCAGCAGCGCAACCCCCCACGAGCAGTACTTC	CASSATPHEQYF
TRBV5-1	TRBJ2-7	TRBD2	many	TGCGCCAGCAGCATACTTAGCGGGGGGAGCTACGAGCAGTACTTC	CASSILSGGSYEQYF
TRBV7-2	TRBJ1-5	TRBD1	few	TGTGCCAGCAGCAATGACAGGGGTAATCAGCCCCAGCATTTT	CASSNDRGNQPQHF
TRBV6-1	TRBJ2-3	-	few	TGTGCCAGCAGTCGCCCGGGCGGGGATACGCAGTATTTT	CASSRPGGDTQYF